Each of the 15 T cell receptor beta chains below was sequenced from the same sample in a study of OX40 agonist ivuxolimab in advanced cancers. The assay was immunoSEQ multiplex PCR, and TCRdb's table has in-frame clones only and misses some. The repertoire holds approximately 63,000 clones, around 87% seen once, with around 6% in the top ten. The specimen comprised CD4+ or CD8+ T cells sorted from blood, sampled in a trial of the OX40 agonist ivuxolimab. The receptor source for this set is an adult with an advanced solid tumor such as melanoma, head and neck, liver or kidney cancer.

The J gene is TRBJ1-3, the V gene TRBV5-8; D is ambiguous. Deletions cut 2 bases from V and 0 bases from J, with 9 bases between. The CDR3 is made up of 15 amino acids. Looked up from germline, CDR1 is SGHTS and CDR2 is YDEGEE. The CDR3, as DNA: TGTGCCAGCAGCTTTCACAGTCGCTCTGGAAACACCATATATTTT. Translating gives CASSFHSRSGNTIYF.

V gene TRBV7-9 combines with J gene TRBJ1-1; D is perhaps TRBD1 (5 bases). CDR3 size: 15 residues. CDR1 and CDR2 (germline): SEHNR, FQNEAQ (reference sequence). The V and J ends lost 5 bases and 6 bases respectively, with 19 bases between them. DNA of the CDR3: TGTGCCAGCAGCCCGCAGCTCGCGGGGGACCCTGAAGCTTTCTTT. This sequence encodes CASSPQLAGDPEAFF.

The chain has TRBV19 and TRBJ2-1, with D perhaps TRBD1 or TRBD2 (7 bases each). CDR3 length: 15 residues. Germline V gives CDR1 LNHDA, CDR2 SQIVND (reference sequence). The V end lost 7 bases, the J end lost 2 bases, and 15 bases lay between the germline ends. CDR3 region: CASKGGGSAYNEQFF. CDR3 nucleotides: TGTGCCAGTAAGGGAGGGGGCTCTGCCTACAATGAGCAGTTCTTC.

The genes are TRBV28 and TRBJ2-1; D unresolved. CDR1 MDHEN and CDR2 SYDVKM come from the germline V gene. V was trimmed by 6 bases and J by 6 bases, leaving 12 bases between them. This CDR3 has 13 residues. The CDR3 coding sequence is TGTGCCAGCAGCCTGGGGATTCTCAATGAGCAGTTCTTC. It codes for CASSLGILNEQFF.

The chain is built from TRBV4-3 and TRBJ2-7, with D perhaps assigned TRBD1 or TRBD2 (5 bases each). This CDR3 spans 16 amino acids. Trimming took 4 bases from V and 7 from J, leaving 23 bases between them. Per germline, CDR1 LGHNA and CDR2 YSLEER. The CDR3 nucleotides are TGCGCCAGCAGCCCCGGGGTGGGCCAGGGTATGTGGGAGCAGTACTTC. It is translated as CASSPGVGQGMWEQYF.

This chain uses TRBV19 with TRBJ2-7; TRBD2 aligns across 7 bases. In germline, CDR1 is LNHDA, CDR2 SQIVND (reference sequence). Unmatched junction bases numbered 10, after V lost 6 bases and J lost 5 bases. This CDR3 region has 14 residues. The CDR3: CASSLTPGLNEQYF. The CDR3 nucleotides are TGTGCCAGTAGCCTAACGCCGGGACTAAACGAGCAGTACTTC.

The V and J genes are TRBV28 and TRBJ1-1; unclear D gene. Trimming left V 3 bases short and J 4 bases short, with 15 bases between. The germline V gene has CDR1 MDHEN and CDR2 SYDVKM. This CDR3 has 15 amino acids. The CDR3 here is CASSLGAEGGTEAFF. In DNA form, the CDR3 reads TGTGCCAGCAGTTTGGGTGCGGAAGGTGGCACTGAAGCTTTCTTT.

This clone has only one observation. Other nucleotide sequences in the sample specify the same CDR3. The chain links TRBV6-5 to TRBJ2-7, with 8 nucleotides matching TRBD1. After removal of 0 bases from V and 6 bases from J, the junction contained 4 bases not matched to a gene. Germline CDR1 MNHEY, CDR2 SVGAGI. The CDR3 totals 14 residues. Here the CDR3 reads CASSYSRTGGEQYF. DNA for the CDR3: TGTGCCAGCAGTTACTCTAGAACAGGGGGCGAGCAGTACTTC.

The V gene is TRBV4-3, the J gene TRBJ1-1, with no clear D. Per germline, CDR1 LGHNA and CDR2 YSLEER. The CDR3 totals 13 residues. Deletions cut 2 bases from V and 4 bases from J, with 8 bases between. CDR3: CASSQLKRTEAFF. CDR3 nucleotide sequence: TGCGCCAGCAGCCAATTGAAGCGCACTGAAGCTTTCTTT.

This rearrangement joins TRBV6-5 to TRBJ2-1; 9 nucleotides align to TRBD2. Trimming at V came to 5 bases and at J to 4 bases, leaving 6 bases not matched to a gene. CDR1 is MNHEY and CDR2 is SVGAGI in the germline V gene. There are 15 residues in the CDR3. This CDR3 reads CASSPGLAPYNEQFF. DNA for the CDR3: TGTGCCAGCAGTCCCGGACTAGCGCCATACAATGAGCAGTTCTTC.

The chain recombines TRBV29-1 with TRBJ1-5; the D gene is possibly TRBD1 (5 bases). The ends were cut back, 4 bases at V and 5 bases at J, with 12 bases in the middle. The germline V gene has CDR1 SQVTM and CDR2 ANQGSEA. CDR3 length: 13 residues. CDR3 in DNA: TGCAGCGTTGCCGCAGGGAAGGATCAGCCCCAGCATTTT. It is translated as CSVAAGKDQPQHF.

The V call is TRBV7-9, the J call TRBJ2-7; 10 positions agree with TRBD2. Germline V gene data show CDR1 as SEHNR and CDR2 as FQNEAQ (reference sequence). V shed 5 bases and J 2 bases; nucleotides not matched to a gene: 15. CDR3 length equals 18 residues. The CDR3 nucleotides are TGTGCCAGCAGCCCCGGGGGGACTACTAGCGGGAACCCCTACGAGCAGTACTTC. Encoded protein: CASSPGGTTSGNPYEQYF.

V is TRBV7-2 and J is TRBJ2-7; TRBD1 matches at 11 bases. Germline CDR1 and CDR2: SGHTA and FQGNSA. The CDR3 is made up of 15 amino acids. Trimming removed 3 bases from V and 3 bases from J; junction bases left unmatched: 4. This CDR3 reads CASSFYGTGGYEQYF. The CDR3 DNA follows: TGTGCCAGCAGCTTCTACGGGACAGGGGGCTACGAGCAGTACTTC.

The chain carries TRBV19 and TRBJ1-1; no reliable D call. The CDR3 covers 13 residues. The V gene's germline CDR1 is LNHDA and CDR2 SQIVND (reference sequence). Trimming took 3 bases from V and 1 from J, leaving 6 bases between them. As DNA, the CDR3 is TGTGCCAGTAGTATCTTGGGGAACACTGAAGCTTTCTTT. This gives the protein CASSILGNTEAFF.

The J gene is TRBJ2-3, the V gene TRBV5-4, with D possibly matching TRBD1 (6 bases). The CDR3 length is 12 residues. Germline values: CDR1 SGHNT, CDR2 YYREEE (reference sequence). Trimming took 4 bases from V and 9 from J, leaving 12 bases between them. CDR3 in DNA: TGTGCCAGCAGCCAAGGGGGTTCAACGCAGTATTTT. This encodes CASSQGGSTQYF.